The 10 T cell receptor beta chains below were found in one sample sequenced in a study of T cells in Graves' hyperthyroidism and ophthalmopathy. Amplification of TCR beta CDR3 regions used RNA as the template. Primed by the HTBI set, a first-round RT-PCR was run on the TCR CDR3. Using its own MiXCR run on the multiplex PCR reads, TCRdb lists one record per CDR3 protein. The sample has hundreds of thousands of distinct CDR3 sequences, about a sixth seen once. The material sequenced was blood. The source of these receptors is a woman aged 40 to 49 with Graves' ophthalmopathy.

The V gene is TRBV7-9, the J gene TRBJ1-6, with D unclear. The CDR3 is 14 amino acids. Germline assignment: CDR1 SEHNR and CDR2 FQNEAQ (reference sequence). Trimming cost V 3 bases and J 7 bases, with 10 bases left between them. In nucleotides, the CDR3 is TGTGCCAGCAGCTTCCGCGAGGCGAATTCACCCCTCCACTTT. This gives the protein CASSFREANSPLHF.

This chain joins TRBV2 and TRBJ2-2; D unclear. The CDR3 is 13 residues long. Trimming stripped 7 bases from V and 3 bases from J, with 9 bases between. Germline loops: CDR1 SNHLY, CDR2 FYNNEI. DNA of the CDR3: TGTGCCAGCAATAGGGAATACACCGGGGAGCTGTTTTTT. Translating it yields CASNREYTGELFF.

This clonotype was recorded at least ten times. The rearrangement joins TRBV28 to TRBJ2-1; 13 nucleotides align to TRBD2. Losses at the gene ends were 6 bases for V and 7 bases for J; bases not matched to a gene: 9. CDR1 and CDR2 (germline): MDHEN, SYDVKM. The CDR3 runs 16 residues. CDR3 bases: TGTGCCAGCAGATCCCCCGGGACTAGCGGGATTAATGAGCAGTTCTTC. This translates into CASRSPGTSGINEQFF.

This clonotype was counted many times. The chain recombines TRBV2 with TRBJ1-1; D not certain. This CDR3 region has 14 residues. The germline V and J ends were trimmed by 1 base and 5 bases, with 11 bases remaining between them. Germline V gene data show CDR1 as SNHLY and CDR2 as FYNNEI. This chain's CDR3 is CASSEEGTRTEAFF. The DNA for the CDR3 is TGTGCCAGCAGTGAAGAGGGCACGAGGACTGAAGCTTTCTTT.

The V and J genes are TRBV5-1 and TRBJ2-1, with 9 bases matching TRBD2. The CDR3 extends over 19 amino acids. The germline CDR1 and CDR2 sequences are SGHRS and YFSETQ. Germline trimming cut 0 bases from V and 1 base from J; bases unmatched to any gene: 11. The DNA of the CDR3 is TGCGCCAGCAGCTTGGCTCTTGCGGGGGGGCCAGTTTCCTACAATGAGCAGTTCTTC. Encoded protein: CASSLALAGGPVSYNEQFF. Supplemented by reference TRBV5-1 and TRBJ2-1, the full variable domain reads KAGVTQTPRYLIKTRGQQVTLSCSPISGHRSVSWYQQTPGQGLQFLFEYFSETQRNKGNFPGRFSGRQFSNSRSEMNVSTLELGDSALYLCASSLALAGGPVSYNEQFFGPGTRLTVL.

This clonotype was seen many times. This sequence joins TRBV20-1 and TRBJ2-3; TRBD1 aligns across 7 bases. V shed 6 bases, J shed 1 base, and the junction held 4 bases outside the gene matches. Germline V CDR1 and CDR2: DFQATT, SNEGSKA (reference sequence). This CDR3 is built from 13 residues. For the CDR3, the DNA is TGCAGTGCCCTACAGGGGCGCACAGATACGCAGTATTTT. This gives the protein CSALQGRTDTQYF.

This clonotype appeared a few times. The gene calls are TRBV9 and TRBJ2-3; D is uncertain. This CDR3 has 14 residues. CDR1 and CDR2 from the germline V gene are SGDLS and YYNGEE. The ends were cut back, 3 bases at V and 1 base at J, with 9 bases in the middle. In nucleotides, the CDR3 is TGTGCCAGCAGCGCCCCGCTCGGCACAGATACGCAGTATTTT. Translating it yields CASSAPLGTDTQYF.

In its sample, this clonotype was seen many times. The CDR3 nucleotides are TGTGCCAGCAGCGTGGGGTCAGCGTGGGACACTGAAGCTTTCTTT. Translation gives CASSVGSAWDTEAFF. This chain uses TRBV9 with TRBJ1-1; the D is unclear. V was clipped by 2 bases and J by 3 bases, with 14 bases between them. From germline, CDR1 is SGDLS and CDR2 YYNGEE. CDR3 length: 15 residues.

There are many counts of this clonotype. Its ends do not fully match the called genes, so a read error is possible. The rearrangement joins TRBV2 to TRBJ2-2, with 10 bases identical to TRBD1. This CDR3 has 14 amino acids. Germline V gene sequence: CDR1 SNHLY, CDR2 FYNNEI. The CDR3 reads CASREDRGPGELFF. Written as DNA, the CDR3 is TGTGCCAGCAGAGAAGACAGGGGGCCCGGGGAGCTGTTTTTT.

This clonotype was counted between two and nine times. The CDR3 sequence: CSARATSAETQYF. The CDR3 DNA follows: TGCAGTGCTAGAGCGACTAGCGCAGAGACCCAGTACTTC. The chain has TRBV20-1 and TRBJ2-5, with 8 positions matching TRBD2. The V gene end was trimmed by 1 base and the J gene end by 4 bases; junction bases not matched to a gene: 2. CDR3 length equals 13 residues. Germline V lookup: CDR1 DFQATT, CDR2 SNEGSKA (reference sequence).